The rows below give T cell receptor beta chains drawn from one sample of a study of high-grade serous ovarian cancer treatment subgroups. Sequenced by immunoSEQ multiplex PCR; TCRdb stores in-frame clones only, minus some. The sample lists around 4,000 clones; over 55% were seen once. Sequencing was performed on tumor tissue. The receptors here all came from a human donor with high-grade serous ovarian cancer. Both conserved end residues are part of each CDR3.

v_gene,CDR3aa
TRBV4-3,CASSQVPGTEHSSPLHF
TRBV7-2,CASSLERAHLNEKLFF
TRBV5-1,CASSLGQHNEQFF
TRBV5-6,CASSLLNSPWKEGYEQYF
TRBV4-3,CASSQDRRVSAFF
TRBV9,CASNLGAGGITGELFF
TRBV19,CASSRPGGSSYEQYF
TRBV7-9,CASSLMQGQSPLHF
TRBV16,CASSQSEKQPQHF
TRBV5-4,CASSLPGFGTLNTEAFF
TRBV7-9,CASSLSAATYEQYF
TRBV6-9,CASSLLAEPRDTEAFF
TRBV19,CASSPITGTGANVLTF
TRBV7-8,CASSLVLAGGPDTQYF
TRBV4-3,CASSQGAGPGYGYTF
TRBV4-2,CASSQQTGYTGELFF
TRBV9,CASSVVGQGWGTDTQYF
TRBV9,CASSSSGLGDEQYF
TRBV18,CASSLGQGPFYEQYF
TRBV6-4,CASSRGSTDTQYF
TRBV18,CASSPGQQNYGYTF
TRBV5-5,CASSLGGGRGELFF
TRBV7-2,CASSLRAGRVAEQYF
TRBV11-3,CASSGTGKRTGELFF
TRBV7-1,CASSSIAGTQYF
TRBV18,CASSGGTGDYGYTF
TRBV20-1,CSAGNTEAFF
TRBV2,CASRDRGYYGYTF
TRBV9,CASSAFPTGDTEAFF
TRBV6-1,CASSEMAGKGTDTQYF
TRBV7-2,CASSLVLENQPQHF
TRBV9,CASSGRGFGQETQYF
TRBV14,CASSHRAAGELFF
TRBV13,CASSKQGATEAFF
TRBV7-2,CASSRRWDRVSYNEQFF
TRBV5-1,CASSLEGSGGEETQYF
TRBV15,CATSRDRGGGPQHF
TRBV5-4,CASSLTGRLTEAFF
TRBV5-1,CASSQTGGTTNEKLFF
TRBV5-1,CASSPAGQGRETQYF
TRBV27,CASSSPGQGLYF
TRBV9,CASSVDQDTQYF
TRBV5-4,CASSETGLNTGELFF
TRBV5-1,CASSLSPLIIDRGPGYTF
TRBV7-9,CASSRDRHNSPLHF
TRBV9,CASSVSSGATYEQYF
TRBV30,CAWTGWKETQYF
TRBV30,CAWSTQGDTEAFF
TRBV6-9,CASSWEKGSSYEQYF
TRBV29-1,CSVPRGARTGELFF
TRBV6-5,CASSANWGSNQPQHF
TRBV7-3,CASSPGTSRTDTQYF
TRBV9,CASSVDWSEPQHF